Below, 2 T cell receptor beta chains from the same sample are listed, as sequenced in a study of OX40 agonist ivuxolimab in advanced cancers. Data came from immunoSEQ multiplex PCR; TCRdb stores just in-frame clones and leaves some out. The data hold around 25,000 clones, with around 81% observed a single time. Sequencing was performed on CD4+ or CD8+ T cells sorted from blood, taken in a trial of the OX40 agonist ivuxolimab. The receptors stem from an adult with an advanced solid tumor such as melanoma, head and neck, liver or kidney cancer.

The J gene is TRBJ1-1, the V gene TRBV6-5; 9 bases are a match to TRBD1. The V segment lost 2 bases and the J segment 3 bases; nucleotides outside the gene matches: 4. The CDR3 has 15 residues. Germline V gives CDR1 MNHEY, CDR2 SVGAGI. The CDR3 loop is CASSYSGTGYTEAFF. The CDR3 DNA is TGTGCCAGCAGTTACAGTGGGACAGGGTACACTGAAGCTTTCTTT.

The CDR3 nucleotides read TGTGCCAGCAGCTTACGCGGGAGGGCCGCAGAAGAGCAGTTCTTC. It translates to CASSLRGRAAEEQFF. J is TRBJ2-1 and V is TRBV7-3; 9 bases align to TRBD2. The CDR3 spans 15 residues. Germline V gene sequence: CDR1 SGHTA, CDR2 FQGTGA. Losses at the gene ends were 2 bases for V and 10 bases for J; bases not matched to a gene: 9.